Sequencing of this T cell receptor (beta chain) was carried out in a study of shared clonotypes between healthy human individuals. Study findings and constraints: Approximately 5.4% of naive CD4 clonotypes were common to four donors.

In the authors' workflow: Because ImmunoSEQ provided only junction sequences with no quality scores, the filtering differed. The table came from immunoSEQ multiplex PCR; TCRdb's copy has only in-frame clones and leaves some out. That table supplies the V and J calls and clone size; D and trimming were determined from the DNA. Of about 2.1 million clones in the sample, roughly 91% were seen once. CD45RO-negative cells were positively selected for CCR7, leaving out terminally differentiated effector memory CD45RA+ cells. The donor population consisted of healthy HIV-negative adults with no recent acute infections or vaccinations. The germline CDR1 and CDR2 sequences are MNHEY and SMNVEV (reference sequence). Trimming took off 8 bases at V and 0 bases at J, with 5 bases between the two ends. CDR3 size: 11 residues. About this clone itself: Its cognate antigen is unknown. This sequence may be a read error, since a much larger clone differs from it by one base. Other DNA sequences in this specimen translate into the identical CDR3.

The J gene is TRBJ2-7, the V gene TRBV27, with D unresolved. Sequencing was carried out using naive CD8+ T cells from PBMCs. This TCR was sampled from a man aged 18 to 30 in good health. Some clones in this sample may be carry-over from other donors' samples. Here the CDR3 reads CASRSSYEQYF. In DNA, the CDR3 is TGTGCCAGCCGTTCCTCCTACGAGCAGTACTTC.